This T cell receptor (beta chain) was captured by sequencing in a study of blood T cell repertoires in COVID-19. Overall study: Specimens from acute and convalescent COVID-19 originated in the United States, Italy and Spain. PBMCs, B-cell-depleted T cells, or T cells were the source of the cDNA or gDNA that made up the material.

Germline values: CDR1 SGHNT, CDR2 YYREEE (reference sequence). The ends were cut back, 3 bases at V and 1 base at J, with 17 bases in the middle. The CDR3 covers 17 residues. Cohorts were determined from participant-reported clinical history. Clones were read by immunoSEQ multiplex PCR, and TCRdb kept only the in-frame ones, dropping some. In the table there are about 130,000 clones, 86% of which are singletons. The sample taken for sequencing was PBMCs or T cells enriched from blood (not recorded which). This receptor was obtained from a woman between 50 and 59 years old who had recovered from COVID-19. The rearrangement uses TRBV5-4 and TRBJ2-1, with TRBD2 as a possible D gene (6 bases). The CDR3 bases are TGTGCCAGCAGCTCAGGATTGCGGGGAGTGTCCTACAATGAGCAGTTCTTC. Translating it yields CASSSGLRGVSYNEQFF.